This TCR beta chain comes out of a study of blood T cell repertoires in COVID-19. Across the study: Acute and convalescent COVID-19 specimens originated in the United States, Italy and Spain.

Profiled with immunoSEQ multiplex PCR; TCRdb holds only in-frame clones, not every one. In the table there are about 230,000 clones, approximately 80% of which are singletons. The CDR3 runs 12 residues. V was trimmed by 1 base and J by 3 bases, leaving 4 bases between them. Germline CDR1 reads SGHTA; CDR2 reads FQGNSA. This clone came up once. This may stem from a read error, because a much larger clone lies one nucleotide away. The sequence came from a woman in her forties or fifties with acute or convalescent COVID-19. The specimen sequenced was peripheral blood. The chain uses TRBV7-2 and TRBJ2-7; D is ambiguous. The DNA for the CDR3 is TGTGCCAGCAGCTTAGAGCACTACGAGCAGTACTTC. Translated: CASSLEHYEQYF.